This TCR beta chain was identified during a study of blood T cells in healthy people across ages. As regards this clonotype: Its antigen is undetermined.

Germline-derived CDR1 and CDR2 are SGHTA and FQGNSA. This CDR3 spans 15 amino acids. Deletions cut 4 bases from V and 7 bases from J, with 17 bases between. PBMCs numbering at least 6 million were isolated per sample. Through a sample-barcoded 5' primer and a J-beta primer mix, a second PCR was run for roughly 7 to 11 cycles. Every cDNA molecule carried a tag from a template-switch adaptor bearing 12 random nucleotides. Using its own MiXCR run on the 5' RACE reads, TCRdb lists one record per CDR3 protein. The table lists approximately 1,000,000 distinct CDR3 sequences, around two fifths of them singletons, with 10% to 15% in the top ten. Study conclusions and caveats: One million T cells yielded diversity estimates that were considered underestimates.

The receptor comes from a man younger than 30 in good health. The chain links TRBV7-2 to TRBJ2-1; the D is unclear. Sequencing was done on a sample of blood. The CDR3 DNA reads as TGTGCCAGCAGCTCCGACGTGCTGTCGGGTAATGAGCAGTTCTTC. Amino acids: CASSSDVLSGNEQFF.